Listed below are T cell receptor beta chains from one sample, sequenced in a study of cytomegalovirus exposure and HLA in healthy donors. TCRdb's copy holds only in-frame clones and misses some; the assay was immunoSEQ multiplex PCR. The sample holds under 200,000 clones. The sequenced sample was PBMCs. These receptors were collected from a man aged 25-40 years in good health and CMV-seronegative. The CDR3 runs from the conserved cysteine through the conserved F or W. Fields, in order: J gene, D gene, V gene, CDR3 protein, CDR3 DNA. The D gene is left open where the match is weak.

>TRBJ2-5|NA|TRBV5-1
CASSLQDWETQYF
TGCGCCAGCAGCTTGCAGGATTGGGAGACCCAGTACTTC
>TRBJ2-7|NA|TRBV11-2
CASSLAGNEQYF
TGTGCCAGCAGCTTAGCCGGGAACGAGCAGTACTTC
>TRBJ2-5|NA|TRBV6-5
CASSYGQGTRQETQYF
TGTGCCAGCAGTTACGGCCAGGGGACCCGACAAGAGACCCAGTACTTC
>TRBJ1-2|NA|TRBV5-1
CASSPQTGGDYGYTF
TGCGCCAGCAGCCCCCAGACCGGCGGAGACTATGGCTACACCTTC
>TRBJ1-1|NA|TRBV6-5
CASSYFAGRPTEAFF
TGTGCCAGCAGTTACTTTGCAGGGCGCCCCACTGAAGCTTTCTTT
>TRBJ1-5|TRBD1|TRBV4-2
CASSSEQGANQPQHF
TGTGCCAGCAGCTCTGAACAGGGGGCCAATCAGCCCCAGCATTTT
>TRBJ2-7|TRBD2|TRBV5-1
CASSLGAGALYEQYF
TGCGCCAGCAGCTTGGGGGCGGGAGCCTTATACGAGCAGTACTTC
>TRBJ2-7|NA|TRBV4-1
CASSQGSSGDEQYF
TGCGCCAGCAGCCAAGGGAGCTCGGGGGACGAGCAGTACTTC
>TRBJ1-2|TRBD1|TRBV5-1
CASSPWGGQGEGYTF
TGCGCCAGCAGCCCTTGGGGGGGACAGGGGGAAGGCTACACCTTC
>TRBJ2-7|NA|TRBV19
CASSIEGALSYEQYF
TGTGCCAGTAGTATAGAAGGGGCATTATCCTACGAGCAGTACTTC
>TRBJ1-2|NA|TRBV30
CAWSVIYGYTF
TGTGCCTGGAGTGTTATCTATGGCTACACCTTC
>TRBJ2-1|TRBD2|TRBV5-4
CASSLDSGRRNEQFF
TGTGCCAGCAGCTTGGATAGCGGGAGGAGAAATGAGCAGTTCTTC
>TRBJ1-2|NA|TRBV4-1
CASSQEGLGDTRYGYTF
TGCGCCAGCAGCCAAGAGGGGCTAGGGGACACTCGGTATGGCTACACCTTC
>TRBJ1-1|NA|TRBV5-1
CASGYTGNTEAFF
TGCGCCAGCGGATACACAGGGAACACTGAAGCTTTCTTT
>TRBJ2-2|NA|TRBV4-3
CASSQDWGAGANTGELFF
TGCGCCAGCAGCCAAGATTGGGGGGCGGGGGCGAACACCGGGGAGCTGTTTTTT
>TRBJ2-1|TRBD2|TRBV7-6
CASSPNQPGGTSGRRAYNEQFF
TGTGCCAGCAGTCCGAATCAACCGGGTGGGACTAGCGGGAGACGGGCCTACAATGAGCAGTTCTTC
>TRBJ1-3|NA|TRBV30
CAWTAGRGNTIYF
TGTGCCTGGACAGCGGGGAGAGGAAACACCATATATTTT
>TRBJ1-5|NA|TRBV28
CASSKGGSNQPQHF
TGTGCCAGCAGTAAAGGGGGTAGTAACCAGCCCCAGCATTTT
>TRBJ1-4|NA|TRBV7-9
CASSLGTVEKLFF
TGTGCCAGCAGCTTAGGGACTGTTGAAAAACTGTTTTTT
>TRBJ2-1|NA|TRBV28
CASSLVRLNNEQFF
TGTGCCAGCAGTTTAGTTAGACTCAACAATGAGCAGTTCTTC
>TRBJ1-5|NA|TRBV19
CASSWRTGFNQPQHF
TGTGCCAGTAGTTGGCGGACGGGGTTCAATCAGCCCCAGCATTTT
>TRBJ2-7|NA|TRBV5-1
CASSLEYRETSYEQYF
TGCGCCAGCAGCTTGGAATACAGGGAGACTTCCTACGAGCAGTACTTC
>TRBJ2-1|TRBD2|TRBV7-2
CASSPRAGGNEQFF
TGTGCCAGCAGCCCACGGGCGGGGGGGAATGAGCAGTTCTTC
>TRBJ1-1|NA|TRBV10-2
CASVLKNTEAFF
TGCGCCAGCGTATTAAAGAACACTGAAGCTTTCTTT
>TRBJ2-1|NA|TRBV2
CASSGGKQFF
TGTGCCAGCAGTGGAGGGAAGCAGTTCTTC
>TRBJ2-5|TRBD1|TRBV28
CASSLRQGGETQYF
TGTGCCAGCAGTTTACGACAGGGCGGGGAGACCCAGTACTTC
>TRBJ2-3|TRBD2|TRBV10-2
CASSESSSGSGDTQYF
TGCGCCAGCAGTGAGTCGAGTAGCGGGAGTGGAGATACGCAGTATTTT
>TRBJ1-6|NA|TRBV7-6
CASSSEQGRGSPLHF
TGTGCCAGCAGCTCGGAACAGGGTCGAGGATCACCCCTCCACTTT
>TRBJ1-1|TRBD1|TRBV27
CASSPWTGGNTEAFF
TGTGCCAGCAGCCCCTGGACAGGGGGGAACACTGAAGCTTTCTTT
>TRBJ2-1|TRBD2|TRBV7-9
CASSPMGLAVLNEQFF
TGTGCCAGCAGCCCTATGGGACTAGCGGTTTTAAATGAGCAGTTCTTC
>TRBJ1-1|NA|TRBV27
CATRDTWNTEAFF
TGTGCCACCCGGGACACCTGGAACACTGAAGCTTTCTTT
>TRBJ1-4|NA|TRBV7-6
CASSLRRQGQNEKLFF
TGTGCCAGCAGCTTAAGGAGGCAGGGGCAGAATGAAAAACTGTTTTTT
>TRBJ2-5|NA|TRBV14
CASSQDLINPRGRETQYF
TGTGCCAGCAGCCAAGATCTCATTAACCCAAGGGGCCGAGAGACCCAGTACTTC
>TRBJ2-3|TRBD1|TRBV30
CAWSRDRGRPDTQYF
TGTGCCTGGAGTCGGGACAGGGGGCGACCAGATACGCAGTATTTT
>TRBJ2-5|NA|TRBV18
CASSPRTITQETQYF
TGTGCCAGCTCACCACGGACTATCACGCAAGAGACCCAGTACTTC